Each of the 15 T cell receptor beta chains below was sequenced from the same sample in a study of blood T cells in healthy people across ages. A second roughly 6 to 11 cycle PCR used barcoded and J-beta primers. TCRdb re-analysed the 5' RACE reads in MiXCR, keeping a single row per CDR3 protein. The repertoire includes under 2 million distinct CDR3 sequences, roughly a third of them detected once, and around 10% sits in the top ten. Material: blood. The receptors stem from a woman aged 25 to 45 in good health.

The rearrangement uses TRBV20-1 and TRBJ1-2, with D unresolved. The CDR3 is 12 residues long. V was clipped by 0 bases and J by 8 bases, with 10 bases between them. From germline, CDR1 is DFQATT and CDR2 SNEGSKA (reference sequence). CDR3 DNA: TGCAGTGCTAGAGAAAGGATCTACGGCTACACCTTC. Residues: CSARERIYGYTF.

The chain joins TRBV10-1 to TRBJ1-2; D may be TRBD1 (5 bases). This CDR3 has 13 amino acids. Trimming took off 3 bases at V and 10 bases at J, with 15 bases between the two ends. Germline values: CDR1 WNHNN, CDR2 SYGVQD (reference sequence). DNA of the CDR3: TGCGCCAGCAGTGATCAACGCGGGACTCTCTACACCTTC. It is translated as CASSDQRGTLYTF.

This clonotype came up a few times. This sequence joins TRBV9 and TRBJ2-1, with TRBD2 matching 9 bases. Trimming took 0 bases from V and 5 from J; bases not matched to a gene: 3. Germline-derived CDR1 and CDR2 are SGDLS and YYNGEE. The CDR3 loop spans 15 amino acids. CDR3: CASSVGAGGDNEQFF. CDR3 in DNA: TGTGCCAGCAGCGTAGGAGCGGGAGGAGACAATGAGCAGTTCTTC. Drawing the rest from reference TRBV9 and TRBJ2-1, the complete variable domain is DSGVTQTPKHLITATGQRVTLRCSPRSGDLSVYWYQQSLDQGLQFLIQYYNGEERAKGNILERFSAQQFPDLHSELNLSSLELGDSALYFCASSVGAGGDNEQFFGPGTRLTVL.

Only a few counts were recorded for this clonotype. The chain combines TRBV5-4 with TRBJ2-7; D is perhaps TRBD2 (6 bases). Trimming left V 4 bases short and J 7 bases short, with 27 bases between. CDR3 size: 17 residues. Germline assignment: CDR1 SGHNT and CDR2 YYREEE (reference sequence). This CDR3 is CASSPPPDSWTNREQYF. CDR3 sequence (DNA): TGTGCCAGCAGCCCCCCCCCGGACTCCTGGACTAACCGGGAGCAGTACTTC.

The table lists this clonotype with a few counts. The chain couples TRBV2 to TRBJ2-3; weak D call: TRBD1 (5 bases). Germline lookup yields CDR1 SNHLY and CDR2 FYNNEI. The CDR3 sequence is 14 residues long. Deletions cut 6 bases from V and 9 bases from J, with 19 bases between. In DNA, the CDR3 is TGTGCCAGCAGCGCCCTACAGGTACCGGACACGCAGTATTTT. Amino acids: CASSALQVPDTQYF.

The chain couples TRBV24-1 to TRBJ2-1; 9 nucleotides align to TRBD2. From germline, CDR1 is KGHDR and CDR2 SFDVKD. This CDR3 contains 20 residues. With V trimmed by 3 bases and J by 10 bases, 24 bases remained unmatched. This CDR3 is CATSDPRLGLAGGRVREQFF. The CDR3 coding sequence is TGTGCCACCAGTGATCCCAGATTGGGGCTGGCGGGGGGGCGAGTAAGGGAGCAGTTCTTC.

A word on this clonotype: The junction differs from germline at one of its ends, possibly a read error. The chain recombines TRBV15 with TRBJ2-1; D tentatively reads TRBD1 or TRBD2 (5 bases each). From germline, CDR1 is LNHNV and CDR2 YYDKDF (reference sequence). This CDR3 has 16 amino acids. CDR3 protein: CATSIDPGPINNERFF. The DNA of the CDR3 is TGTGCCACCAGCATTGATCCGGGACCCATCAACAATGAGCGGTTCTTC. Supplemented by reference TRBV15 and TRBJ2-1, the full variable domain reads DAMVIQNPRYQVTQFGKPVTLSCSQTLNHNVMYWYQQKSSQAPKLLFHYYDKDFNNEADTPDNFQSRRPNTSFCFLDIRSPGLGDTAMYLCATSIDPGPINNERFFGPGTRLTVL.

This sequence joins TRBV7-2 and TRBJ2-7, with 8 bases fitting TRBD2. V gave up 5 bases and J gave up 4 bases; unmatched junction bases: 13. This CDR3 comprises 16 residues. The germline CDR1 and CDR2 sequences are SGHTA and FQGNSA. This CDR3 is CASSRRTGGPGYEQYF. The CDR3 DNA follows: TGTGCCAGCAGCAGGAGAACGGGAGGGCCTGGTTACGAGCAGTACTTC.

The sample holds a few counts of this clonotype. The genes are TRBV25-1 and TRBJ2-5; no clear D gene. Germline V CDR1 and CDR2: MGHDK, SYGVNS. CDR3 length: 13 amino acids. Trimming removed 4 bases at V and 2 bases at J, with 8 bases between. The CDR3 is CASSAPTQETQYF. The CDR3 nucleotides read TGTGCCAGCAGTGCCCCGACACAAGAGACCCAGTACTTC.

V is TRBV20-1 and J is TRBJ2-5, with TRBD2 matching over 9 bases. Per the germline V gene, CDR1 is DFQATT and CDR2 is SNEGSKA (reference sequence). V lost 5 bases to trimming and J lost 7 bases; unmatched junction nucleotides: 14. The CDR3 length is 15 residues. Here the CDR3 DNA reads TGCAGTGCTCCTCCGGGTAGCGGGAGCCGGGGGACCCAGTACTTC. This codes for CSAPPGSGSRGTQYF.

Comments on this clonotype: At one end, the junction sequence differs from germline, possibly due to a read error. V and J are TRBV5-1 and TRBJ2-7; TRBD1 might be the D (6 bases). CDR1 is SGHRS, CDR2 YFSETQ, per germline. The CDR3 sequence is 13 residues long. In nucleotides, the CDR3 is TGCACCAGCAGCTTAGGACAGTCCTACGAGCAGTACTTC. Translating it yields CTSSLGQSYEQYF.

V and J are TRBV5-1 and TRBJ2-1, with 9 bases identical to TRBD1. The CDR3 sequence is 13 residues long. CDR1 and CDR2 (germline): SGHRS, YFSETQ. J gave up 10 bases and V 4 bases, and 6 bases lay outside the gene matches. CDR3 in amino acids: CASSQQGAGEQFF. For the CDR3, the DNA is TGCGCCAGCAGCCAACAGGGGGCTGGGGAGCAGTTCTTC.

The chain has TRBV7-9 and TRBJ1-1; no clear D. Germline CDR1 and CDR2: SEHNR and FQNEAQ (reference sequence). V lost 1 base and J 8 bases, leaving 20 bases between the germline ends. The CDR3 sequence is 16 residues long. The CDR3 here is CASSLDRIRAEGEAFF. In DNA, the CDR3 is TGTGCCAGCAGCTTAGATCGGATAAGGGCAGAGGGAGAAGCTTTCTTT.

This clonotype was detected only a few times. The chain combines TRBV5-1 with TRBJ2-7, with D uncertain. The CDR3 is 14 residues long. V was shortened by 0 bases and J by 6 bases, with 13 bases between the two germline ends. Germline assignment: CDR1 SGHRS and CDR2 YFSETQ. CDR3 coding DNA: TGCGCCAGCAGCTTGGGGTCGAGACTTGGCGAGCAGTACTTC. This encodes CASSLGSRLGEQYF.

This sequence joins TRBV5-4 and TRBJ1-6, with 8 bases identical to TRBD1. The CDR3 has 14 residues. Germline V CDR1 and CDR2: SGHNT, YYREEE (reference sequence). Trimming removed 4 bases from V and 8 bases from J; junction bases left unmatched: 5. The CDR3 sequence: CASSPDRVDSPLHF. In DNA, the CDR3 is TGTGCCAGCAGCCCGGACAGGGTTGATTCACCCCTCCACTTT.